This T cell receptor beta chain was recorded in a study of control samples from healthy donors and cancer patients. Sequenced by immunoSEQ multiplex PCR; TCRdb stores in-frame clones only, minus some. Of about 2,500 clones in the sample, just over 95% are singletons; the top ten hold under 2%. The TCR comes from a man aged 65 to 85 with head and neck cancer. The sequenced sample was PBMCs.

The CDR3 nucleotides are TGTGCCAGCAGCAAAGGGGTGCGGAATGAAAAACTGTTTTTT. Translated, it gives CASSKGVRNEKLFF. The V gene is TRBV6-5, the J gene TRBJ1-4; possible D gene TRBD1, 5 bases. V lost 6 bases and J 5 bases, leaving 13 bases between the germline ends. CDR1 MNHEY and CDR2 SVGAGI come from the germline V gene. The CDR3 consists of 14 residues.